The 17 T cell receptor beta chains reported below all come from one sample, sequenced in a study of blood T cells in healthy people across ages. For the second PCR, which ran for about 7 to 11 cycles, a sample-barcoded 5' primer and a J-beta primer mix were used. A single record per CDR3 protein comes from TCRdb applying MiXCR to the 5' RACE reads. The sample holds approximately 960,000 distinct CDR3 sequences, just under 30% seen once. This same sample was also part of a study on T cells of mothers and their children.

Sequencing was performed on blood. These receptors all come from a woman between 35 and 50 years old in good health.

Many counts were recorded for this clonotype. V gene TRBV6-2 or TRBV6-3 combines with J gene TRBJ2-7; perhaps TRBD2 as D (6 bases). The CDR3 spans 13 residues. The germline V and J ends were trimmed by 2 bases and 3 bases, with 8 bases remaining between them. CDR1 and CDR2 from the germline V gene are MNHEY and SVGEGT. CDR3 in amino acids: CASSYRDFYEQYF. The CDR3 DNA is TGTGCCAGCAGTTACCGGGACTTCTACGAGCAGTACTTC.

The chain joins TRBV20-1 to TRBJ2-3, with 8 bases fitting TRBD1. The V gene end was trimmed by 5 bases and the J gene end by 6 bases; junction bases not matched to a gene: 22. CDR1 and CDR2 from the germline V gene are DFQATT and SNEGSKA (reference sequence). The CDR3 loop spans 18 amino acids. CDR3 coding DNA: TGCAGTGCTGTATCCACCCCCGGACAGGGTGTATATTCCGATACGCAGTATTTT. It translates to CSAVSTPGQGVYSDTQYF.

There are many counts of this clonotype. The chain joins TRBV27 to TRBJ1-1; TRBD1 is a possible D gene (6 bases). The length of the CDR3 is 13 residues. Germline V gives CDR1 MNHEY, CDR2 SMNVEV (reference sequence). Trimming shortened V by 3 bases and J by 5 bases, and 10 bases separated the two germline ends. The DNA for the CDR3 is TGTGCCAGCAGTTTCCGGGGGCGGACTGAAGCTTTCTTT. Protein product: CASSFRGRTEAFF.

Details on this clonotype: A junction boundary mismatches the germline segment, possibly from a read error. The V gene is TRBV13, the J gene TRBJ2-2; 12 bases fit TRBD2. Per the germline V gene, CDR1 is PRHDT and CDR2 is FYEKMQ (reference sequence). This CDR3 spans 16 amino acids. DNA for the CDR3: TGTGCCAGCAGCCCTGGACTAGCGGGAAACACCGGGGAGTTGTTTTTT. The encoded protein is CASSPGLAGNTGELFF. The full variable domain, rest sourced from reference TRBV13 and TRBJ2-2, is AAGVIQSPRHLIKEKRETATLKCYPIPRHDTVYWYQQGPGQDPQFLISFYEKMQSDKGSIPDRFSAQQFSDYHSELNMSSLELGDSALYFCASSPGLAGNTGELFFGEGSRLTVL.

This clonotype was detected ten times or more. The chain links TRBV11-2 to TRBJ2-3, with a tentative D call TRBD2 (6 bases). Germline CDR1 SGHAT, CDR2 FQNNGV. This CDR3 region has 12 residues. Trimming took 5 bases from V and 7 from J, leaving 10 bases between them. The CDR3 reads CASSPTRNTQYF. The CDR3 region has the DNA TGTGCCAGCAGCCCGACTAGGAATACGCAGTATTTT.

The gene calls are TRBV7-3 and TRBJ1-1; TRBD1 might be the D (6 bases). Between the trimmed V and J ends, which lost 7 bases and 5 bases, there was a span of 14 bases. The germline gives CDR1 SGHTA, CDR2 FQGTGA. The CDR3 is made up of 13 amino acids. DNA of the CDR3: TGTGCCAGCAAGACAGGAAGGAATACTGAAGCTTTCTTT. It yields the protein CASKTGRNTEAFF.

This clonotype was seen only once. The junction and the germline gene differ at one end; a read error may be behind it. The chain carries TRBV12-3 or TRBV12-4 and TRBJ2-7, with TRBD2 matching 9 bases. This CDR3 region has 15 residues. The CDR3 nucleotides read TGTGCCAGCAGTTTACTAGCGGGGACACCCTATGAGCAGTACTTC. It codes for CASSLLAGTPYEQYF.

The rearrangement uses TRBV12-3 or TRBV12-4 and TRBJ1-5, with 7 bases identical to TRBD1. CDR3 length equals 14 residues. V trimming: 8 bases; J trimming: 6 bases; junction bases outside the gene matches: 10. DNA for the CDR3: TGTGCCAGCGGTGGGTCGACAGGGACTCAGCCCCAGCATTTT. This translates into CASGGSTGTQPQHF.

The chain carries TRBV10-3 and TRBJ1-4; TRBD1 is a possible D gene (6 bases). This CDR3 has 16 residues. V was shortened by 2 bases and J by 5 bases, with 15 bases between the two germline ends. In germline, CDR1 is ENHRY, CDR2 SYGVKD. The CDR3 is CAISERGRGRNEKLFF. The CDR3 nucleotides are TGTGCCATCAGTGAGCGGGGCAGGGGCAGGAATGAAAAACTGTTTTTT.

This clonotype was detected only a few times. The chain carries TRBV7-2 and TRBJ1-6, with unresolved D. The CDR3 is made up of 15 amino acids. Per the germline V gene, CDR1 is SGHTA and CDR2 is FQGNSA. Deletions cut 3 bases from V and 6 bases from J, with 12 bases between. CDR3 in DNA: TGTGCCAGCAGCTTTTCAATGACGGGTAATTCACCCCTCCACTTT. Translated: CASSFSMTGNSPLHF.

CDR3 sequence: CASSPGRSNTGELFF. The CDR3, as DNA: TGTGCCAGCAGCCCGGGACGGTCGAACACCGGGGAGCTGTTTTTT. This chain connects TRBV3-1 to TRBJ2-2; either TRBD1 or TRBD2 may fit D (5 bases each). Germline CDR1 and CDR2: LGHDT and YNNKEL (reference sequence). V was trimmed by 4 bases and J by 0 bases, leaving 9 bases between them. This CDR3 comprises 15 residues.

This clonotype has ten or more counts. The chain is built from TRBV15 and TRBJ2-1; possibly TRBD1 or TRBD2 for D (5 bases each). The ends were cut back, 8 bases at V and 10 bases at J, with 18 bases in the middle. Germline V CDR1 and CDR2: LNHNV, YYDKDF (reference sequence). The CDR3 runs to 13 residues. Written as DNA, the CDR3 is TGTGCCACCCTCCCGCGGTGGGGGAGCGAGCAGTTCTTC. The encoded protein is CATLPRWGSEQFF.

The table lists this clonotype with a few counts. V gene TRBV9 combines with J gene TRBJ1-2, with D possibly TRBD1 on 6 matching bases. Trimming took off 3 bases at V and 2 bases at J, with 11 bases between the two ends. The CDR3 spans 14 residues. Per germline, CDR1 SGDLS and CDR2 YYNGEE. The CDR3 protein is CASSDTGHNYGYTF. The CDR3 DNA sequence: TGTGCCAGCAGCGACACGGGACACAACTATGGCTACACCTTC.

Many counts were recorded for this clonotype. The rearrangement joins TRBV7-3 to TRBJ2-1; 7 nucleotides agree with TRBD2. After removal of 5 bases from V and 6 bases from J, the junction contained 10 bases not matched to a gene. CDR3 length: 15 amino acids. CDR1 and CDR2 (germline): SGHTA, FQGTGA. The CDR3 sequence is CASSLRLAGRNEQFF. DNA for the CDR3: TGTGCCAGCAGCCTACGACTAGCAGGCCGCAATGAGCAGTTCTTC.

This clonotype appeared many times. The rearrangement joins TRBV15 to TRBJ2-4; 10 nucleotides align to TRBD2. The germline V gene encodes CDR1 LNHNV and CDR2 YYDKDF (reference sequence). V lost 0 bases to trimming and J lost 6 bases; unmatched junction nucleotides: 5. The CDR3 extends over 16 amino acids. The CDR3 loop is CATSRDGASGGNIQYF. Here the CDR3 DNA reads TGTGCCACCAGCAGAGATGGGGCTAGCGGGGGAAACATTCAGTACTTC.

This clonotype was picked up one time. V is TRBV28 and J is TRBJ1-2, with 8 bases lining up with TRBD1. From germline, CDR1 is MDHEN and CDR2 SYDVKM. The CDR3 covers 12 residues. J lost 6 bases, V lost 9 bases, and 6 bases had no gene match. The chain's CDR3 is CASHAGGHGYTF. CDR3 DNA sequence: TGTGCCAGTCACGCAGGGGGCCATGGCTACACCTTC.

The chain joins TRBV25-1 to TRBJ2-6; D ambiguous. The CDR3 is 18 residues long. Per germline, CDR1 MGHDK and CDR2 SYGVNS. The ends were cut back, 0 bases at V and 1 base at J, with 13 bases in the middle. The DNA for the CDR3 is TGTGCCAGCAGTGAATATGGGCTACCTCTTTCTGGGGCCAACGTCCTGACTTTC. Its protein product is CASSEYGLPLSGANVLTF.